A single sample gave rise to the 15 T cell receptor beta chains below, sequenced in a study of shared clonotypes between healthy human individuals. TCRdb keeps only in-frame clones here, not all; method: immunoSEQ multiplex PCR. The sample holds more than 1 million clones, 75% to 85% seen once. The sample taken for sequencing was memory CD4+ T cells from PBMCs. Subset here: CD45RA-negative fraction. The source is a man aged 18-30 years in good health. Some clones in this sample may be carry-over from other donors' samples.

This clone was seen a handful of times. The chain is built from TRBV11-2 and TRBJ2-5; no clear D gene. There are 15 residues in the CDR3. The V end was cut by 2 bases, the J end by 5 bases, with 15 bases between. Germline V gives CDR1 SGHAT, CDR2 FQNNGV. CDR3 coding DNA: TGTGCCAGCAGCTTACGGATAAGCAAGGAGGAGACCCAGTACTTC. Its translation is CASSLRISKEETQYF.

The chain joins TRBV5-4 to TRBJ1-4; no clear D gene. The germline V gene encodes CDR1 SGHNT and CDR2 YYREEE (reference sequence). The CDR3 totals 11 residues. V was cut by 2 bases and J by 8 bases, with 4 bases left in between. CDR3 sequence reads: CASSFDEKLFF. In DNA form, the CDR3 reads TGTGCCAGCAGCTTTGACGAAAAACTGTTTTTT.

CDR3 nucleotides: TGTGCCAGCAGCTCACTAGCGGCAGTCAAGTACTTC. Residues: CASSSLAAVKYF. This chain links TRBV11-2 with TRBJ2-7; TRBD2 agrees at 8 bases. This CDR3 spans 12 amino acids. Germline-derived CDR1 and CDR2 are SGHAT and FQNNGV. V lost 4 bases, J lost 11 bases, and 7 bases stayed unmatched.

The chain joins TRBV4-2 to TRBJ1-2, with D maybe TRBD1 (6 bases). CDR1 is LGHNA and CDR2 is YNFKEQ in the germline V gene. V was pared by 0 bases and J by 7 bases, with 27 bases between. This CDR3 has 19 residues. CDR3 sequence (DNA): TGTGCCAGCAGCCAAGAACAAGGGCGAGGGGGGCTGCTTGAGGGTGGCTACACCTTC. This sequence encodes CASSQEQGRGGLLEGGYTF.

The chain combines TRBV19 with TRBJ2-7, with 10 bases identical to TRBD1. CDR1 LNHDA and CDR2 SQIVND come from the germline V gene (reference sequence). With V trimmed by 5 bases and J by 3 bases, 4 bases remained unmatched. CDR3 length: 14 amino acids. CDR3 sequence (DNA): TGTGCCAGTAGTGCCCGGGACAGGGGCTACGAGCAGTACTTC. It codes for CASSARDRGYEQYF.

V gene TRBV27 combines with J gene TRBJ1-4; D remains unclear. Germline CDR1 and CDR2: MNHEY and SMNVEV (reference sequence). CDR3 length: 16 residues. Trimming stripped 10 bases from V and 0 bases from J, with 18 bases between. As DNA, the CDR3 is TGTGCCACCACACCTACTTACTTTTCAACTAATGAAAAACTGTTTTTT. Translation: CATTPTYFSTNEKLFF.

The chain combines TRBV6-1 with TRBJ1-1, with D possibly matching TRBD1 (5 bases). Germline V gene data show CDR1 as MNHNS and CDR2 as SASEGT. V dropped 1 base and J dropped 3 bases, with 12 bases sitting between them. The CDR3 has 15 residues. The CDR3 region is CASSEVGGSYTEAFF. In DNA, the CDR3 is TGTGCCAGCAGTGAAGTGGGGGGGTCGTACACTGAAGCTTTCTTT.

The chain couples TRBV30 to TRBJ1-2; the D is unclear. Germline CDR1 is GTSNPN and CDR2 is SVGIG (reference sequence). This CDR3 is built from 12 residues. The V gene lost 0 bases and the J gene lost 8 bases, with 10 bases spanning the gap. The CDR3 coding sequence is TGTGCCTGGAGTGTACGGCCCCTCGGCTACACCTTC. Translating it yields CAWSVRPLGYTF.

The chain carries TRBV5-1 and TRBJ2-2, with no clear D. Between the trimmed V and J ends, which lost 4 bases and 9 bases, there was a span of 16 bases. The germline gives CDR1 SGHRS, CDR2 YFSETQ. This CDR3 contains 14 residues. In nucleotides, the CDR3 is TGCGCCAGCAGCAGGTGGGCCAGAGATTGGGAGCTGTTTTTT. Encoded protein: CASSRWARDWELFF.

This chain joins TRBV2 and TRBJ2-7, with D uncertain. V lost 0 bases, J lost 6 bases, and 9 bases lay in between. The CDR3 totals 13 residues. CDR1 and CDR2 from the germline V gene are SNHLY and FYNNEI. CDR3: CASSEAAAREQYF. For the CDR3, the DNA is TGTGCCAGCAGTGAAGCGGCGGCCCGCGAGCAGTACTTC.

The CDR3 DNA sequence: TGTGCCAGCAGTTTGGCTCAGGGGAGAACTGAAGCTTTCTTT. It codes for CASSLAQGRTEAFF. The chain uses TRBV28 and TRBJ1-1; possibly TRBD1 for D (6 bases). CDR1 and CDR2 (germline): MDHEN, SYDVKM. V was pared by 3 bases and J by 5 bases, with 13 bases between. The length of the CDR3 is 14 residues. The full variable domain, with the rest looked up from reference TRBV28 and TRBJ1-1, is DVKVTQSSRYLVKRTGEKVFLECVQDMDHENMFWYRQDPGLGLRLIYFSYDVKMKEKGDIPEGYSVSREKKERFSLILESASTNQTSMYLCASSLAQGRTEAFFGQGTRLTVV.

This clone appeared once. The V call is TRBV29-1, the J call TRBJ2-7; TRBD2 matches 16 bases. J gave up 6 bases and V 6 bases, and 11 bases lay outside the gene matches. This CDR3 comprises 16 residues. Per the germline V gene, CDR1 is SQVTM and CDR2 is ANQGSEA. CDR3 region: CSVAGLAGGPGREQYF. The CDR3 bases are TGCAGCGTGGCGGGACTAGCGGGAGGGCCTGGGCGCGAGCAGTACTTC.

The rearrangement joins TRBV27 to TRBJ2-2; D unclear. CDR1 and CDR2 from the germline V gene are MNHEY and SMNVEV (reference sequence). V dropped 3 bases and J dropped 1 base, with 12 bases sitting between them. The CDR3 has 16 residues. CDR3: CASSLRGQRNTGELFF. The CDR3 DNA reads TGTGCCAGCAGTTTGAGAGGCCAAAGGAACACCGGGGAGCTGTTTTTT.

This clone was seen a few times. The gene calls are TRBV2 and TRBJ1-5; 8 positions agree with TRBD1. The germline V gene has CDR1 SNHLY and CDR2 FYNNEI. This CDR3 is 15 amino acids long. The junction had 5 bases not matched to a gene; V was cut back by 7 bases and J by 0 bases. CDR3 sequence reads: CASNTGGNSNQPQHF. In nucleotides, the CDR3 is TGTGCCAGCAATACAGGGGGGAATAGCAATCAGCCCCAGCATTTT. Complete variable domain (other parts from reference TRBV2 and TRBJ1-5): EPEVTQTPSHQVTQMGQEVILRCVPISNHLYFYWYRQILGQKVEFLVSFYNNEISEKSEIFDDQFSVERPDGSNFTLKIRSTKLEDSAMYFCASNTGGNSNQPQHFGDGTRLSIL.

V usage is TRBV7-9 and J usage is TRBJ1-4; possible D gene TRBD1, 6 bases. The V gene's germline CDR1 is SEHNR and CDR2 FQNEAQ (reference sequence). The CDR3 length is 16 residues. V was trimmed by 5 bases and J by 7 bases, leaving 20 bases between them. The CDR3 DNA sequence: TGTGCCAGCAGCCTCGCGACGCCAGGGGCTGGTGAAAAACTGTTTTTT. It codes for CASSLATPGAGEKLFF.